This TCR beta chain was identified during a study of T cell responses to AZD1222 COVID-19 vaccine. Study overall: It was second doses at about 4 or about 12 weeks that were pooled.

As regards this clone: Its antigen is unknown.

V trimming: 4 bases; J trimming: 1 base; junction bases outside the gene matches: 2. The length of the CDR3 is 14 residues. The germline gives CDR1 MNHEY, CDR2 SVGEGT. Study outcomes and limitations: Regions 160-218 and 743-854 dominated among vaccine-associated CD4 TCRs spanning spike. After two AZD1222 doses, spike-specific TCR breadth and depth rose versus day 0. White British ancestry dominated among donors, who included more females, and clonal diversity was possibly underestimated.

Measured with immunoSEQ multiplex PCR; TCRdb has only the in-frame clones, and not every one. Of fewer than 200,000 clones listed, roughly 88% are singletons. The rearrangement joins TRBV6-2 or TRBV6-3 to TRBJ1-1; 8 bases are shared with TRBD1. Specimen: peripheral blood, collected on day 0 of AZD1222 vaccination. This receptor was identified in an adult in good health. DNA of the CDR3: TGTGCCAGCAGTTTGGACAGGGCGAACACTGAAGCTTTCTTT. Amino acid sequence: CASSLDRANTEAFF.